This T cell receptor beta chain was found in a study of cytomegalovirus exposure and HLA in healthy donors (dated by TCRdb to about 2017). Study-wide context: An earlier analysis of about 560 of the donors reported 276 Gb of sequence data and some 110 million unique TCR beta sequences obtained from some 200 million T cells. The number of donors typed differed by locus, with about 629-630 for A, B, C, DRB1 and DQB1, 522 for DQA1, 600 to 610 for DPA1, and around 460 for DPB1. To decide whether each TCR beta V gene segment behaved as functional or pseudogenic, an earlier analysis of some 540 of the donors relied on high-throughput TCR beta sequencing. In the later analysis, no new phenotypic data were used to find candidate immune exposures; instead, reliance was placed on TCR beta sequences and their occurrence across donors. The study profiled the T cell repertoires of fewer than 850 subjects by immunosequencing and related them to cytomegalovirus serostatus. Because of strong linkage in the cohort, roughly five DR-DQ haplotypes were treated as single units for association and clustering. To predict cytomegalovirus infection status, the study combined high-throughput TCR immunosequencing, statistical association of individual TCRs with disease status, and machine learning. The study was designed to test whether signatures of past pathogen exposure could be identified by cataloging public T cell receptors. Besides the first cohort of 550 to 750 subjects, a separate validation cohort made up of 120 or so different subjects was used. Alongside the repertoire data, information on donor age, sex, ethnicity and CMV serostatus was compiled. A later analysis re-examined previously published TCR beta repertoires from 500 to 700 donors and added high-resolution HLA genotyping to investigate patterns of TCR occurrence. Genome-wide SNP genotypes for about 60% of the 666 donors were used in a later genetic analysis, which treated that subset as a discovery cohort. Both class I and class II loci were covered by HLA typing, at four-digit resolution. Among some 400 genotyped donors of the cohort, an average of approximately 240,000 unique TCR beta nucleotide sequences were sequenced per donor, around a sixth of them non-productive. An early release covering over 500 HLA-typed donors comprised 250 to 350 gigabases of sequencing data and around 80 million unique TCR sequences. Every discovery cohort repertoire had been produced on one sequencing platform. Of the 398 genotyped donors, 81% were placed in the genetic ancestry cluster associated with self-reported Caucasian donors.

The library was generated by the immunoSEQ multiplex PCR assay. For the multiplex PCR, a mixture combining 60 forward primers for TCR Vbeta segments and 13 reverse primers for TCR Jbeta segments was used. The CDR3 region of rearranged TCR beta genes was amplified from genomic DNA with a multiplex PCR assay. Amplified TCR beta libraries were sequenced as 87-base-pair reads on the Illumina HiSeq System. Per the source publication's procedure: A later analysis tallied around 80 million unique TCR beta chains across the 666 repertoires, and some 10 million of those chains were shared by two or more donors. Raw reads were error-corrected and collapsed into unique sequences by a nearest-neighbor algorithm in which closely related sequences were merged to remove PCR and sequencing errors. CDR3 sequences were aligned to IMGT reference sequences to assign V, D and J gene segments. Each retained sequence needed at least a six-nucleotide match to both a V gene segment and a J gene segment. Rearrangements were classified as productive when the CDR3 lacked stop codons and remained in frame with V and J, and all other rearrangements were classified as non-productive. Following IMGT convention, CDR3 was defined as the stretch from the second conserved V-encoded cysteine to the conserved J-encoded phenylalanine. In an earlier analysis of around 540 of the donors, sequences lacking an unambiguous match to a single V gene segment were excluded. An earlier analysis of a few hundred of the donors called V segments functional above 56.7% productive rearrangements and segregating when the between-donor standard deviation exceeded 5%. A statistical classification framework was developed to diagnose cytomegalovirus status using the catalog of TCR beta chain sequences. In a later analysis, TCR nucleotide sequences were compared against IMGT/GENE-DB human TR gene sequences so that V and J genes could be assigned. In a later analysis, CDR3 sequences and most-parsimonious VDJ recombination scenarios were assigned using the TCRdist pipeline. A later analysis defined each TCR beta chain by its CDR3 amino acid sequence plus V-gene family, and excluded reads lacking a unique V-gene family. A later analysis removed over 500 highly shared, low-generation-probability nucleotide sequences to deal with suspected cross-contamination and a sequencing artifact. For each public chain, a later analysis derived a clonal expansion index from normalized ranks of inferred template counts within each repertoire. A later analysis computed generation probabilities with a VDJ recombination model fitted to out-of-frame rearrangements, and checked the results against IGoR. Hypergeometric tests were used in a later analysis to score TCR-TCR, TCR-HLA and TCR-CMV co-occurrence, with a repertoire-size bias correction applied to the TCR pairs. A later analysis estimated false discovery rates by permuting HLA or CMV assignments 20 times. In a later analysis, co-occurring TCRs were grouped using DBSCAN, and TCRdist sequence similarity was added for clustering within HLA-allele-positive subsets. For co-occurrence clustering, repertoires with fewer than 30,000 or more than 120,000 public chains were excluded, along with about five repertoires with anomalous nucleotide sharing. TCRdb limited this immuneACCESS table to in-frame rearrangements with V and J called. A share of clones is missing; checked studies link under half to unresolved V genes, and the rest is unexplained. D and trimming come from the DNA, and the V and J calls and clone size come from that table. For this sample there are about 84,000 clones; around 80% appear just once. The ten largest make up around 2.3% of the sample.

The cohort was made up of under 800 healthy bone marrow donors. Cohort members were all nominally healthy when sampled, although unrecorded immune exposures were likely present. The donor was CMV seropositive and was included in the group of 300 or so seropositive cohort members. Every donor gave a peripheral blood sample, and the peripheral blood mononuclear cells from that sample were used for TCR beta sequencing. Genomic DNA extraction from the blood cell samples was performed with the Qiagen DNeasy Blood Extraction Kit. Turning to this clone: This receptor's antigen is unknown. No much larger clone is present one base from it, and per-base qualities are unavailable.

Here is what the overall study found, with its caveats: It was suggested by the authors that the approach could potentially be generalized to other disease states and immunological phenotypes. This cohort had only TCR beta chains sequenced, and the lack of alpha or paired-chain data limited which features could be detected. A cluster of highly shared sequence variants was judged likely to be a technical artifact of the sequencing pipeline. In both the original and validation cohorts, the classifier was reported to diagnose cytomegalovirus status with high specificity and sensitivity. Broadly in line with IMGT annotations, most TCR beta V segments showed up in productive rearrangements about 87% or about 30% of the time in an earlier analysis of around 600 of the donors. A later genetic analysis associated a missense DCLRE1C variant with V-gene and J-gene trimming of TCR beta chains, and an independent cohort replicated the association. Some IMGT-functional V segments, including TRBV6-2 and TRBV6-3, could not be distinguished by the 87-base-pair reads and were therefore excluded. Correlated functional status among segregating V segments might reflect linkage disequilibrium, but an unknown experimental factor could not be ruled out. According to a later analysis, TCR association rates differed among HLA loci, with DRB1 alleles showing the most associated TCRs and HLA-C alleles showing the fewest. CMV serostatus was the only immune exposure information available for the cohort. Across donors, most TCR sequences were observed very rarely, whereas some public TCRs were present in many individuals. Roughly 17 rarely observed V segments, including chromosome 9 orphons, were excluded from the earlier analysis of some 590 of the donors because counts were too low. Because some donors lacked HLA typing at each locus, the association tests relied only on the typed subset. The study listed 164 TCR beta chains as associated with cytomegalovirus. According to a later analysis, parvovirus B19, influenza, CMV and Epstein-Barr virus appeared linked to several top co-occurrence clusters. A further reported finding was that TCR beta sequences accurately predicted the HLA-A and HLA-B alleles for most subjects in the first cohort. Strong co-occurrence of HLA alleles, especially DR and DQ, made assigning TCR associations to individual alleles difficult. A later analysis found that most CMV-associated TCR beta chains appeared HLA-restricted, with HLA associations seemingly driven largely by CMV exposure. A later genetic analysis reported fewer N-insertions in productive TCRs among donors in an Asian-associated ancestry cluster than the roughly 700-donor mean. A later analysis found that HLA-associated TCR beta chains were more clonally expanded and had lower generation probabilities than equally common non-associated chains. Sequencing depth was assumed to be roughly uniform across donors in the presence/absence analyses, though that assumption may not hold. In a later analysis, 15,000 to 20,000 TCR beta sequences were associated with specific HLA alleles at a false discovery rate of 0.05. In vitro tests confirmed that a few of the cytomegalovirus-associated TCR beta chains recognize cytomegalovirus antigens.

From its cysteine to its phenylalanine, the CDR3 spans 15 amino acids. The only DNA kept is the CDR3, 45 bases in frame from the first base. The germline V gene gives CDR1 as SNHLY and CDR2 as FYNNEI. The germline ends are 17 bases apart after V is trimmed by 7 bases and J by 4 bases. The chain is encoded by TRBV2 joined to TRBJ2-1; the D region possibly corresponds to TRBD2 (5 bases align). The specimen sequenced was PBMCs. This clonotype was obtained from a male donor in good health and CMV-seropositive. The nucleotide sequence is TGTGCCAGCAACGGGGTTTCGCGGAGATACAATGAGCAGTTCTTC. This translates into CASNGVSRRYNEQFF.